This TCR beta chain was sequenced for a study of control samples from healthy donors and cancer patients. Libraries were prepared by immunoSEQ multiplex PCR; TCRdb keeps only in-frame clonotypes and omits some of them. Of about 120,000 clones in the sample, around 86% were seen once. Per the germline V gene, CDR1 is KGHDR and CDR2 is SFDVKD. CDR3 length: 17 residues. V dropped 3 bases and J dropped 1 base, with 17 bases sitting between them. The rearrangement uses TRBV24-1 and TRBJ1-1; tentative D call: TRBD1 (5 bases). The source material was blood. The origin of this receptor is a man aged 40-55 years in good health. The CDR3 loop is CATSDAGSGTENTEAFF. DNA for the CDR3: TGTGCCACCAGTGATGCGGGTTCCGGGACGGAGAACACTGAAGCTTTCTTT.